The TCR beta chain under discussion was sequenced for a study of blood T cell repertoires in COVID-19. The CDR3 consists of 13 residues. Germline V gives CDR1 LNHDA, CDR2 SQIVND (reference sequence). The V gene lost 0 bases and the J gene lost 6 bases, with 8 bases spanning the gap. How the authors handled the data: Cell counts per sample came from amplifying reference gene primers. Generated by immunoSEQ multiplex PCR, the TCRdb table keeps only in-frame clones and is missing some. Clone size and the V and J calls come from that table; the DNA yielded D and trimming. The sample shows 400,000 or so clones, around 91% of them seen only once.

The receptor was derived from a woman aged 40 to 55 with COVID-19, enrolled during active disease. The specimen was peripheral blood. The V gene is TRBV19, the J gene TRBJ1-1; D ambiguous. The CDR3 spells CASSIEPQAEAFF. The CDR3 DNA reads as TGTGCCAGTAGTATAGAGCCTCAGGCTGAAGCTTTCTTT.